The present TCR beta chain was sequenced within a study of blood T cell repertoires in COVID-19. At the level of the study: Samples representing acute and convalescent COVID-19 were sourced from the United States, Italy and Spain.

The CDR3 is made up of 17 amino acids. J was trimmed by 1 base and V by 0 bases; bases with no gene match: 5. The germline V gene encodes CDR1 LNHDA and CDR2 SQIVND (reference sequence). Produced via immunoSEQ multiplex PCR; TCRdb's table is partial and in-frame only. The repertoire holds about 64,000 clones, 70% to 90% seen once, with under 4% in the top ten. This clone occurred once. The sequenced sample was peripheral blood. The chain links TRBV19 to TRBJ2-2; 7 positions agree with TRBD2. The source of this sequence is a man aged 45-65 years with active COVID-19. CDR3 in DNA: TGTGCCAGTAGTATAGATCTATCGGGGGGGAACACCGGGGAGCTGTTTTTT. Protein sequence: CASSIDLSGGNTGELFF.